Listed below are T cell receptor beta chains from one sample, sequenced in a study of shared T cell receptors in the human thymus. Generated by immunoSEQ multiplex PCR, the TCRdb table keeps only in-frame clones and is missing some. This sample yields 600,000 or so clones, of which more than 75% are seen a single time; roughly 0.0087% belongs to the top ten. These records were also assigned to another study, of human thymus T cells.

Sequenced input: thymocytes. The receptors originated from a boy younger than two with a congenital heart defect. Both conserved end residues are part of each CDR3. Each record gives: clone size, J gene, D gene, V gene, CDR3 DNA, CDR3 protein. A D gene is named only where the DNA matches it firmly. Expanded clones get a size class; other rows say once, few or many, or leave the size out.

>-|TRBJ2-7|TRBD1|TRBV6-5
TGTGCCAGCAACCCTAGGACAGGGTACGAGCAGTACTTC
CASNPRTGYEQYF
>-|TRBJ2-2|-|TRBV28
TGTGCCAGCAGTACCCACCGGGGGTCCGGGGAGCTGTTTTTT
CASSTHRGSGELFF
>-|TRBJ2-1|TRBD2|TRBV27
TGTGCCAGCATCCCCCGGGCGGGAGGGTTATCCTACAATGAGCAGTTCTTC
CASIPRAGGLSYNEQFF
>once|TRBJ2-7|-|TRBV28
TGTGCCAGCAGAGGGGTTTCAATTTACGAGCAGTACTTC
CASRGVSIYEQYF
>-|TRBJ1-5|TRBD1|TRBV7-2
TGTGCCAGCAGCGACGGGACAGGCCCCCGGCCCCAGCATTTT
CASSDGTGPRPQHF
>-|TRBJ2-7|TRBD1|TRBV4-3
TGCGCCAGCAGCCAAGATCCGGGACAGGGATCCTACGAGCAGTACTTC
CASSQDPGQGSYEQYF
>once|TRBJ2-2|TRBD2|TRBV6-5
TGTGCCAGCAGTTACTCTCGCGGGAGGACAGTCGGGGAGCTGTTTTTT
CASSYSRGRTVGELFF
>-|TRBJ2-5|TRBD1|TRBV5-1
TGCGCCAGCAGAGAAAAACAACCGGGACAGCAAGAGACCCAGTACTTC
CASREKQPGQQETQYF
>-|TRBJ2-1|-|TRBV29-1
TGCAGCGTGGGGACTTCCACCTACAATGAGCAGTTCTTC
CSVGTSTYNEQFF
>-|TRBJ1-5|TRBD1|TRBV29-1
TGCAGCGTTGTGGTCGGACAGGGGGGGCATCAGCCCCAGCATTTT
CSVVVGQGGHQPQHF
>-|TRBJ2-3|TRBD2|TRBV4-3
TGCGCCAGCAGCCAAGAGGGACTAGCGGAGAACACAGATACGCAGTATTTT
CASSQEGLAENTDTQYF
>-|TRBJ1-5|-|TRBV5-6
TGTGCCAGCAGCTTGGGGCAGAACAATCAGCCCCAGCATTTT
CASSLGQNNQPQHF
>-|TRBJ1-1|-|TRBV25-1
TGTGCCAGCAGTGAATCGCGGGGACCCGACGGTGAAGCTTTCTTT
CASSESRGPDGEAFF
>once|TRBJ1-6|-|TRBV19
TGTGCCAGTAGTATCTCACGTGTACCCTCGGGTCTAGGTTCACCCCTCCACTTT
CASSISRVPSGLGSPLHF
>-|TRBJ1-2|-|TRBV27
TGTGCCAGCAGTCCGATCTCAGGTTACGACGGCTACACCTTC
CASSPISGYDGYTF
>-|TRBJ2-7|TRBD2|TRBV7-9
TGTGCCAGCAGCTGGGGACTAGCGGGAGCTCCCTACGAGCAGTACTTC
CASSWGLAGAPYEQYF
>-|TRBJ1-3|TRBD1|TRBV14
TGTGCCAGCAGCCGACAGGGGGTTGCTGGAAACACCATATATTTT
CASSRQGVAGNTIYF
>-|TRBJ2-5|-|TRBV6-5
TGTGCCAGCAGTTACTCGCCCGGGTTCGAGACCCAGTACTTC
CASSYSPGFETQYF
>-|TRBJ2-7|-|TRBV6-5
TGTGCCAGCAGTGCCACCGGGGGTCGCCCTTACGAGCAGTACTTC
CASSATGGRPYEQYF
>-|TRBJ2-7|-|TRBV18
TGTGCCAGCTCACCACGCCGCCCGCGGATTGCCTACGAGCAGTACTTC
CASSPRRPRIAYEQYF
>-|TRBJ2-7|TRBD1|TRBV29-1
TGCAGCGTTGCAGGGGGCGACGAGCAGTACTTC
CSVAGGDEQYF
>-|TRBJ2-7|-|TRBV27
TGTGCCAGCAGTTTCGGGGGACCGGCCTACGAGCAGTACTTC
CASSFGGPAYEQYF
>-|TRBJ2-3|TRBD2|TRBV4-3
TGCGCCAGCAGCCAAGATTGTGACTGGGCCCGTCTAGCGGGCACAGATACGCAGTATTTT
CASSQDCDWARLAGTDTQYF
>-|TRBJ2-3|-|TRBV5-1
TGCGCCAGCAGCGTGTTAGCAGATACGCAGTATTTT
CASSVLADTQYF
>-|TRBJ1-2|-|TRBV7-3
TGTGCCAGCAGCTTATTGCGTCTACGGGACATAACCTATGGCTACACCTTC
CASSLLRLRDITYGYTF
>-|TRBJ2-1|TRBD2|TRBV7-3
TGTGCCAGCAGCTCCCTGACTAGCGGGGGGGCCGAGGATGAGCAGTTCTTC
CASSSLTSGGAEDEQFF
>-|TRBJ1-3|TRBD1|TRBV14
TGTGCCAGCAGCCAAGAGACAGGGGGTGGAAACACCATATATTTT
CASSQETGGGNTIYF
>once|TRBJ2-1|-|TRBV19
TGTGCCAGCAGCCTTAAAACCGGGATCTACAATGAGCAGTTCTTC
CASSLKTGIYNEQFF
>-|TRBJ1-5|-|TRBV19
TGTGCCAGTAGTAATAGTCAGGGAGGACAGCCCCAGCATTTT
CASSNSQGGQPQHF
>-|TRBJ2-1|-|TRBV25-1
TGTGCCAGCAGTGCCGCCAGGGATGAGCAGTTCTTC
CASSAARDEQFF
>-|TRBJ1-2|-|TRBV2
TGTGCCAGCAGGGACCAGACTCCGGACAGCCTGTATGGCTACACCTTC
CASRDQTPDSLYGYTF
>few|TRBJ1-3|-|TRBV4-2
TGTGCCAGCAGCCCGACGACAGCCTGCTCTGGAAACACCATATATTTT
CASSPTTACSGNTIYF
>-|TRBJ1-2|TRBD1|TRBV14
TGTGCCAGCAGCCAAGACAATAACAGGGGGCGCGACTATGGCTACACCTTC
CASSQDNNRGRDYGYTF
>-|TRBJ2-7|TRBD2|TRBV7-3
TGTGCCAGCAGCCCCACGGGACTAGAAGCCGAGCAGTACTTC
CASSPTGLEAEQYF
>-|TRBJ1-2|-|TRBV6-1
TGTGCCAGCAGTGAATGCCCAGGGGACCCTAACTATGGCTACACCTTC
CASSECPGDPNYGYTF